The 6 T cell receptor beta chains below were found in one sample sequenced in a study of T cell clonotyping in hematopoietic cell transplantation. As for time point: recipient sample about 28 days before transplant, after cytoreduction. Generated by immunoSEQ multiplex PCR, the TCRdb table keeps only in-frame clones and is missing some. The table includes around 40,000 clones, 95% detected once. Here the sequenced sample was peripheral blood mononuclear cells, taken before stem cell transplant. The receptors come from a man aged 35-49 years with chronic myeloid leukemia. Some clones in this sample may be carry-over from other donors' samples.

This sequence joins TRBV7-7 and TRBJ2-1; 8 bases are shared with TRBD1. V was pared by 3 bases and J by 9 bases, with 7 bases of the junction left unmatched. The CDR3 totals 14 residues. The V gene's germline CDR1 is SSHAT and CDR2 FNYEAQ (reference sequence). Here the CDR3 DNA reads TGTGCCAGCAGCTTCGGACAGGGTGAGACTGAGCAGTTCTTC. Protein: CASSFGQGETEQFF.

The chain combines TRBV28 with TRBJ1-1; possibly TRBD1 for D (6 bases). The CDR3 is 11 amino acids. V lost 7 bases to trimming and J lost 9 bases, with 12 bases between them. The V gene's germline CDR1 is MDHEN and CDR2 SYDVKM. The CDR3 sequence is CASTSQGKAFF. The CDR3 coding sequence is TGTGCCAGCACCTCTCAGGGGAAAGCTTTCTTT.

This clone was detected once. Here the CDR3 reads CASRLGGANTEAFF. The CDR3 DNA reads TGTGCCAGTAGGCTAGGGGGCGCGAACACTGAAGCTTTCTTT. The V and J genes are TRBV19 and TRBJ1-1; the match to TRBD1 covers 7 bases. The germline V gene encodes CDR1 LNHDA and CDR2 SQIVND (reference sequence). This CDR3 contains 14 residues. Losses at the gene ends were 6 bases for V and 1 base for J; bases not matched to a gene: 5. The entire variable domain, with the rest obtained from reference TRBV19 and TRBJ1-1, is as follows: DGGITQSPKYLFRKEGQNVTLSCEQNLNHDAMYWYRQDPGQGLRLIYYSQIVNDFQKGDIAEGYSVSREKKESFPLTVTSAQKNPTAFYLCASRLGGANTEAFFGQGTRLTVV.

The gene calls are TRBV11-3 and TRBJ1-1; no reliable D call. Germline CDR1 reads SGHNT; CDR2 reads YENEEA. V lost 1 base, J lost 1 base, and 10 bases lay in between. This CDR3 spans 15 amino acids. The CDR3 region has the DNA TGTGCCAGCAGCTTAGGTCCGGGGAGGAACACTGAAGCTTTCTTT. This translates into CASSLGPGRNTEAFF.

V gene TRBV6-1 combines with J gene TRBJ2-1, with a possible D match to TRBD1 (6 bases). Germline assignment: CDR1 MNHNS and CDR2 SASEGT. This CDR3 comprises 15 residues. V lost 5 bases and J 2 bases, leaving 13 bases between the germline ends. In DNA, the CDR3 is TGTGCCAGCAGTCCAAGGGGGAACCCCTACAATGAGCAGTTCTTC. Residues: CASSPRGNPYNEQFF.

The chain has TRBV28 and TRBJ2-7, with D perhaps matching TRBD1 (5 bases). Trimming cost V 6 bases and J 5 bases, with 14 bases left between them. The CDR3 contains 13 residues. CDR1 and CDR2 (germline): MDHEN, SYDVKM. This CDR3 is CASSPPDSHEQYF. The CDR3 DNA reads as TGTGCCAGCAGCCCTCCAGACAGCCACGAGCAGTACTTC.